This TCR beta chain comes out of a study of identical twins. Overall study findings and caveats: The study drew conclusions from cross-sectional statistical analysis, not from following the same donors.

A universal primer site arose from template switching, and cDNA bore unique molecular identifiers. TCRdb analysed the 5' RACE reads with MiXCR anew, one entry per CDR3 protein. The data show around 340,000 distinct CDR3 sequences, roughly 9% seen once. On this clonotype itself: Its antigen remains unknown.

The CDR3 runs to 15 residues. V was shortened by 2 bases and J by 7 bases, with 15 bases between the two germline ends. Germline values: CDR1 LNHNV, CDR2 YYDKDF (reference sequence). Material: naive T cells sorted from blood. The V gene is TRBV15, the J gene TRBJ1-5, with D perhaps TRBD1 (5 bases). This sequence was found in a woman between 50 and 59 years old in good health. CDR3 DNA: TGTGCCACCAGCAGATCCCTAGGGGCAAAGCAGCCCCAGCATTTT. It is translated as CATSRSLGAKQPQHF. The whole variable domain, filled in from reference TRBV15 and TRBJ1-5, reads DAMVIQNPRYQVTQFGKPVTLSCSQTLNHNVMYWYQQKSSQAPKLLFHYYDKDFNNEADTPDNFQSRRPNTSFCFLDIRSPGLGDTAMYLCATSRSLGAKQPQHFGDGTRLSIL.